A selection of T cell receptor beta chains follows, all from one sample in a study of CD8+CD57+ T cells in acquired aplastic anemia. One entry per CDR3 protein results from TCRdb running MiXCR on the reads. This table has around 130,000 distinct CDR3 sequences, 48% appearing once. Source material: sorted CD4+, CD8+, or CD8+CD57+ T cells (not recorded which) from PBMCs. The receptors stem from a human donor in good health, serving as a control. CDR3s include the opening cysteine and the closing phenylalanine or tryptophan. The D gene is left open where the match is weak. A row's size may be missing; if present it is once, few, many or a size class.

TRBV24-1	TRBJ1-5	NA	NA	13	TGTGCCACCAGTGTTTCCAGCAATCAGCCCCAGCATTTT	CATSVSSNQPQHF
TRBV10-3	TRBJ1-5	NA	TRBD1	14	TGTGCCACCACGCCAGAGACAGGGAATCAGCCCCAGCATTTT	CATTPETGNQPQHF
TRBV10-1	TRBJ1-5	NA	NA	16	TGCGCCAGTAACCCGGCTAGCGGGGGGGGAACAGATACGCAGCATTTT	CASNPASGGGTDTQHF
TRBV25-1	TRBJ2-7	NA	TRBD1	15	TGTGCCAGCAGTTTTCGGACAGGGAGCCCCTACGAGCAGTACTTC	CASSFRTGSPYEQYF
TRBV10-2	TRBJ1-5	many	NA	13	TGCGCCAGCACGGCAGGGTCCAATCAGCCCCAGCATTTT	CASTAGSNQPQHF
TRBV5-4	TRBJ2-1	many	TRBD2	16	TGTGCCAGCAGCTTGTGGGGTAGCGGGGGGTACAATGAGCAGTTCTTC	CASSLWGSGGYNEQFF
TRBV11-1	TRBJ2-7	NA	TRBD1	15	TGTGCCCCCCCCAGGCCCGGGACAGGGGGCTACGAGCAGTACTTC	CAPPRPGTGGYEQYF
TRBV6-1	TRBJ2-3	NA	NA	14	TGTGCCAGTAGTATCGGTGGACTCACAGATACGCAGTATTTT	CASSIGGLTDTQYF
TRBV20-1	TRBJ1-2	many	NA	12	TGCAGTGCCGAAGTCATATACTATGGCTACACCTTC	CSAEVIYYGYTF
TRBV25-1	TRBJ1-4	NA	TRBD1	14	TGTGCCAGCAGCGAGAGAGGGGGCTATGAAAAACTGTTTTTT	CASSERGGYEKLFF
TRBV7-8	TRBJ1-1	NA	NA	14	TGTGCCAGCAGCCTGCGAGCGGAAGGCACTGAAGCTTTCTTT	CASSLRAEGTEAFF
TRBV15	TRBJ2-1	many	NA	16	TGTGCCACCAGCAGAGGAGGACAAGGCTCCTACAATGAGCAGTTCTTC	CATSRGGQGSYNEQFF
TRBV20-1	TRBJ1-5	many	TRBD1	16	TGCAGTGCTAGGGCCCCGTGGGACAGCCCAAATCAGCCCCAGCATTTT	CSARAPWDSPNQPQHF
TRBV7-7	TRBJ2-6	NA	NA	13	TGTGCTAGCCGCTCGAGAGGGGCCAACGTCCTGACTTTC	CASRSRGANVLTF
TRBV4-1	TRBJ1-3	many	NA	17	TGCGCCAGCAGCCAAGGGTCCCTCGTGTCAAGGGGAAACACCATATATTTT	CASSQGSLVSRGNTIYF
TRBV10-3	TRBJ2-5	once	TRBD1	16	TGTGCCATCAGTGATTCATTTGGACAGGGCCAAGAGACCCAGTACTTC	CAISDSFGQGQETQYF
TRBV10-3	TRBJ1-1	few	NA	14	TGTGCCATCAGTGAGTCAATGGGGAACACTGAAGCTTTCTTT	CAISESMGNTEAFF
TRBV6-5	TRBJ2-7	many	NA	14	TGTGCCAGCAGTTACTCGGGACGGTCCTACGAGCAGTACTTC	CASSYSGRSYEQYF
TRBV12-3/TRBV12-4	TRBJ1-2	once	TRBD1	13	TGTACCAGCAGTCAAGACAGGGGGTATGGCTACATCTTC	CTSSQDRGYGYIF
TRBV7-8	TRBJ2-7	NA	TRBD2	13	TGTGCCAGCAGTCGGGAGCGGGAGGGCCTAGTGCACTTC	CASSREREGLVHF
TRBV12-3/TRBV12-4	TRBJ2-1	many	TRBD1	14	TGTGCCAGCAGTTCAGGGACAGGGGCCAATGAGCAGTTCTTC	CASSSGTGANEQFF
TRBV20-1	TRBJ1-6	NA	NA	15	TGCAGTGCCGGCCCACAGGACAGCTATTATTCACCCCTCCACTTT	CSAGPQDSYYSPLHF
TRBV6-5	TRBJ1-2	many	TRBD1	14	TGTGCCAGCAGTTCGGGACAGGGGCACTATGGCTACACCTTC	CASSSGQGHYGYTF
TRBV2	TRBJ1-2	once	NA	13	TGTGCCAGCACCGACCGACAGGAGACGGGCTACACCTTC	CASTDRQETGYTF
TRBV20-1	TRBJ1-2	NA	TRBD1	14	TGCAGTGCTAGACCACAAGACAGGGGCTTTGGCTACACCTTC	CSARPQDRGFGYTF
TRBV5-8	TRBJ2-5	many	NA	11	TGTGCCAGCAGCCCCCAAGAGACCCAGTACTTC	CASSPQETQYF
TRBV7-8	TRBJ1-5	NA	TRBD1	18	TGTGCCAGCAGCTTTCGGGACAGGGAAACAGGTAGCAATCAGCCCCAGCATTTT	CASSFRDRETGSNQPQHF